This passage covers 7 T cell receptor beta chains from one sample sequenced in a study of cytomegalovirus exposure and HLA in healthy donors (dated by TCRdb to the late 2010s). Library generation was performed with the immunoSEQ multiplex PCR assay. A mixture of 60 forward primers for TCR Vbeta segments and 13 reverse primers for TCR Jbeta segments was used in the multiplex PCR. In its TCRdb copy, this immuneACCESS table keeps in-frame sequences only and misses some clones. Where compared with another copy, unresolved V genes explain less than half of these, and the others have no known cause. In this sample the table shows around 270,000 clones, about four fifths of which occur a single time. The top ten constitute about 0.29% of the sample. Sequencing input: PBMCs. The receptors here all came from a girl aged 2 to 10 in good health and CMV-seronegative.

V and J are TRBV7-7 and TRBJ2-7, with 8 bases lining up with TRBD2. This CDR3 has 14 residues. Losses at the gene ends were 3 bases for V and 4 bases for J; bases not matched to a gene: 5. Germline V gene sequence: CDR1 SSHAT, CDR2 FNYEAQ (reference sequence). In DNA, the CDR3 is TGTGCCAGCAGCTTGGCCACGGGGGGGTACGAGCAGTACTTC. Its translation: CASSLATGGYEQYF.

This clone was picked up a small number of times. The chain employs TRBV7-2 and TRBJ2-5, with a tentative D call TRBD2 (5 bases). CDR1 and CDR2 from the germline V gene are SGHTA and FQGNSA. The CDR3 spans 13 residues. With 3 bases removed from V and 5 bases from J, the gap between germline ends came to 10 bases. The chain's CDR3 is CASSFRGEETQYF. The CDR3 DNA sequence: TGTGCCAGCAGCTTTCGTGGGGAGGAGACCCAGTACTTC.

V is TRBV4-1 and J is TRBJ2-7, with D possibly being TRBD2 (6 bases). V shed 1 base and J shed 5 bases, with 21 bases lying between them. This CDR3 spans 17 amino acids. Germline CDR1 reads MGHRA; CDR2 reads YSYEKL. This chain's CDR3 is CASSQVRSGTSGDEQYF. In nucleotides, the CDR3 is TGCGCCAGCAGCCAAGTCCGGTCGGGGACTTCGGGCGACGAGCAGTACTTC.

This clone occurred once. CDR3 in DNA: TGTGCCAGCAGTCCGACGGAGTATGGCTACACCTTC. Protein: CASSPTEYGYTF. V is TRBV28 and J is TRBJ1-2; D gene ambiguous. The CDR3 contains 12 residues. CDR1 is MDHEN, CDR2 SYDVKM, per germline. Between the trimmed V and J ends, which lost 5 bases and 5 bases, there was a span of 9 bases.

V is TRBV7-9 and J is TRBJ2-3; TRBD1 is a possible D gene (5 bases). Germline V gives CDR1 SEHNR, CDR2 FQNEAQ (reference sequence). The CDR3 has 15 amino acids. The V end lost 1 base, the J end lost 2 bases, and 10 bases lay between the germline ends. The CDR3 bases are TGTGCCAGCAGCTTAGGGGTAGGGGCCACAGATACGCAGTATTTT. Translated: CASSLGVGATDTQYF.

The V and J genes are TRBV7-2 and TRBJ1-2; the match to TRBD1 covers 7 bases. The CDR3 contains 16 residues. Germline V gene lookup returns CDR1 SGHTA and CDR2 FQGNSA. J gave up 4 bases and V 4 bases, and 12 bases lay outside the gene matches. CDR3 sequence reads: CASSSRDRIALYGYTF. CDR3 nucleotides: TGTGCCAGCAGCTCCCGGGACAGAATCGCCCTCTATGGCTACACCTTC.

This clone has more than one count but fewer than ten. The chain has TRBV7-8 and TRBJ2-2; D possibly corresponds to TRBD2 (6 bases). V gave up 2 bases and J gave up 1 base, with 14 bases separating them. Per the germline V gene, CDR1 is SGHVS and CDR2 is FQNEAQ. The CDR3 runs to 17 residues. CDR3 amino acids: CASSLTRLEGNTGELFF. CDR3 coding DNA: TGTGCCAGCAGCTTAACCAGGTTGGAGGGGAACACCGGGGAGCTGTTTTTT.